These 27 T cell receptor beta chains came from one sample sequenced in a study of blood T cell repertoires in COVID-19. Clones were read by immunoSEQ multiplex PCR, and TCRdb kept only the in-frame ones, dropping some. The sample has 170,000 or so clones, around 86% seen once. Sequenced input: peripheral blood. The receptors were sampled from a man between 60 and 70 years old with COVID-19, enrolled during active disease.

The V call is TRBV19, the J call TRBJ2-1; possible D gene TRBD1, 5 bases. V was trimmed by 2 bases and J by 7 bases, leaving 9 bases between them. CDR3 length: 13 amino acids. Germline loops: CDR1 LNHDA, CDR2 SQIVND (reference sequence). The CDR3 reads CASSIQGQNEQFF. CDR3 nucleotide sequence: TGTGCCAGTAGTATACAGGGCCAGAATGAGCAGTTCTTC.

In DNA form, the CDR3 reads TGCAGTGCTAGTTGGGGGACTAGCTCCTATAATTCACCCCTCCACTTT. This codes for CSASWGTSSYNSPLHF. The chain uses TRBV20-1 and TRBJ1-6; TRBD1 might be the D (5 bases). The germline V gene has CDR1 DFQATT and CDR2 SNEGSKA (reference sequence). Trimming took off 3 bases at V and 0 bases at J, with 12 bases between the two ends. The CDR3 runs to 16 residues.

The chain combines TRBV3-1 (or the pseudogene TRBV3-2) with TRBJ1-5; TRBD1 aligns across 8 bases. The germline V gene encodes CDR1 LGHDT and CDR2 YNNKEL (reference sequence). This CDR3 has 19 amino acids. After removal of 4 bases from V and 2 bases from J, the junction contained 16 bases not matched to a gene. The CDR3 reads CASSRGNPITGGRNQPQHF. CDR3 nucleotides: TGTGCCAGCAGCCGAGGAAACCCCATAACAGGGGGTCGCAATCAGCCCCAGCATTTT.

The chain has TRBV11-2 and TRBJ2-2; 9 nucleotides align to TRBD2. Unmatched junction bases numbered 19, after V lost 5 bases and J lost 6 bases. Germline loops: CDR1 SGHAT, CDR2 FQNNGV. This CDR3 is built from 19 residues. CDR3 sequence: CASSKQTPGLAGSPGELFF. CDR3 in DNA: TGTGCCAGCAGCAAACAAACCCCTGGGCTAGCGGGGAGTCCCGGGGAGCTGTTTTTT. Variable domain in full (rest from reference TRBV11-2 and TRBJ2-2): EAGVAQSPRYKIIEKRQSVAFWCNPISGHATLYWYQQILGQGPKLLIQFQNNGVVDDSQLPKDRFSAERLKGVDSTLKIQPAKLEDSAVYLCASSKQTPGLAGSPGELFFGEGSRLTVL.

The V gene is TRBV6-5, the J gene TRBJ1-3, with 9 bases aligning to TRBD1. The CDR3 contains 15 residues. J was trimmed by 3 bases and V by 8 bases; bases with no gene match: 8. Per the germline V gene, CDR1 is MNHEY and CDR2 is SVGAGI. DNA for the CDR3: TGTGCCAGCCTGACAGGGGGGGAAAGTGGAAACACCATATATTTT. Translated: CASLTGGESGNTIYF.

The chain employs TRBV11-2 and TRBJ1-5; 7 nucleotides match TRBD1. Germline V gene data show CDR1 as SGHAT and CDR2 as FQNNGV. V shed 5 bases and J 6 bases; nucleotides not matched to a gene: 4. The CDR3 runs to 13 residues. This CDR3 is CASSHDRAQPQHF. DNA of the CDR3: TGTGCCAGCAGCCACGACAGGGCTCAGCCCCAGCATTTT.

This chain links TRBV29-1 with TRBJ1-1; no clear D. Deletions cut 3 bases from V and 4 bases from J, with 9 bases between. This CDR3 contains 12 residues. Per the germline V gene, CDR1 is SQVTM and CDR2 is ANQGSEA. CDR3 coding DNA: TGCAGCGTTGATCGGCAGCGCACTGAAGCTTTCTTT. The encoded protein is CSVDRQRTEAFF.

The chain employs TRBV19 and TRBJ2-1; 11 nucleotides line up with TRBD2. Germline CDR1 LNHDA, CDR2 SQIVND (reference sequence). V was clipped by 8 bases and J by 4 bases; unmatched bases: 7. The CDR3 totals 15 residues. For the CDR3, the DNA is TGTGCCAGTGGGACTAGCGGCCTCCTTTACAATGAGCAGTTCTTC. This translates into CASGTSGLLYNEQFF. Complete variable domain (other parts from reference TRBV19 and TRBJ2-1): DGGITQSPKYLFRKEGQNVTLSCEQNLNHDAMYWYRQDPGQGLRLIYYSQIVNDFQKGDIAEGYSVSREKKESFPLTVTSAQKNPTAFYLCASGTSGLLYNEQFFGPGTRLTVL.

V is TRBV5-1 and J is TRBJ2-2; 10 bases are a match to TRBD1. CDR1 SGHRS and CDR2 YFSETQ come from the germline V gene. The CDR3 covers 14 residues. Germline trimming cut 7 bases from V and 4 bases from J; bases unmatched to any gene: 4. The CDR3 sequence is CASQGQGFTGELFF. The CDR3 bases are TGCGCCAGCCAGGGACAGGGGTTCACCGGGGAGCTGTTTTTT.

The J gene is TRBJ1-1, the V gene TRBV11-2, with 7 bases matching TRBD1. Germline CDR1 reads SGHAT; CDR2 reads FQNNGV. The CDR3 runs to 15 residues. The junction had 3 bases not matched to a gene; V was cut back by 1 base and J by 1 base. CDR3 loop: CASSLGQGGNTEAFF. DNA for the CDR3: TGTGCCAGCAGCTTAGGACAGGGAGGGAACACTGAAGCTTTCTTT. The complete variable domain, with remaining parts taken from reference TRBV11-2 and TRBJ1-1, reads EAGVAQSPRYKIIEKRQSVAFWCNPISGHATLYWYQQILGQGPKLLIQFQNNGVVDDSQLPKDRFSAERLKGVDSTLKIQPAKLEDSAVYLCASSLGQGGNTEAFFGQGTRLTVV.

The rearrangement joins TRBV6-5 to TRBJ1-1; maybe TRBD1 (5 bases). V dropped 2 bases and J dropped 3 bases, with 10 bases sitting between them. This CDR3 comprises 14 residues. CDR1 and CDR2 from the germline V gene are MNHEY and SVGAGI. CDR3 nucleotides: TGTGCCAGCAGTTACGTGGGGGAGGACACTGAAGCTTTCTTT. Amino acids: CASSYVGEDTEAFF.

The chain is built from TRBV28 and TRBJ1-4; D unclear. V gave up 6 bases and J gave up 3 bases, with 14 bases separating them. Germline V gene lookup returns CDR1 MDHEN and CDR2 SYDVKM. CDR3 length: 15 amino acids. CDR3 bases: TGTGCCAGCAGCTCCCCCGCGGCGGCTAATGAAAAACTGTTTTTT. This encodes CASSSPAAANEKLFF.

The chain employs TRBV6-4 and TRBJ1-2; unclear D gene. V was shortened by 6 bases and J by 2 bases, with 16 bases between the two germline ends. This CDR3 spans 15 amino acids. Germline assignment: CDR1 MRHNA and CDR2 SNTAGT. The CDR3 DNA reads TGTGCCAGCAGAGCTGGTTTCACCGCAAACTATGGCTACACCTTC. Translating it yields CASRAGFTANYGYTF.

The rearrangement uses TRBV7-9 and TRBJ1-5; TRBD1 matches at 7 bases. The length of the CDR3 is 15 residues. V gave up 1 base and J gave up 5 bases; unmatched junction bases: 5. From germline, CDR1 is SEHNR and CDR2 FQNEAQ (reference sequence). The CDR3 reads CASSLGTGDYQPQHF. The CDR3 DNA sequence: TGTGCCAGCAGCTTAGGGACAGGAGATTATCAGCCCCAGCATTTT.

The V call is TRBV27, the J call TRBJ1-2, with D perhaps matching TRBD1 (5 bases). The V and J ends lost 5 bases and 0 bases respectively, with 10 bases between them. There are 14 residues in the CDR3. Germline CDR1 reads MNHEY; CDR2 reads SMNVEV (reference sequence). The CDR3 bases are TGTGCCAGCAGTCGGGGGTCTACTAACTATGGCTACACCTTC. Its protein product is CASSRGSTNYGYTF.

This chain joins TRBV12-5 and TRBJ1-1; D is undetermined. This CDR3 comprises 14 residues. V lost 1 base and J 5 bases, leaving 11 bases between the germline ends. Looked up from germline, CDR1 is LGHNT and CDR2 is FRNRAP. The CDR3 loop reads CASGLDSKRTEAFF. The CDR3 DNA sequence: TGTGCTAGTGGTTTGGACAGTAAAAGGACTGAAGCTTTCTTT.

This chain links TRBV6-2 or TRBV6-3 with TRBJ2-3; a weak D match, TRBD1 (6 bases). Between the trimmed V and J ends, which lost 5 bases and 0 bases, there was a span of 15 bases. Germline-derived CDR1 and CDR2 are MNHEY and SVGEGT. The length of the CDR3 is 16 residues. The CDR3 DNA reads TGTGCCAGCAGTCCGCTAGGACAGCCTAGCACAGATACGCAGTATTTT. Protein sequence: CASSPLGQPSTDTQYF.

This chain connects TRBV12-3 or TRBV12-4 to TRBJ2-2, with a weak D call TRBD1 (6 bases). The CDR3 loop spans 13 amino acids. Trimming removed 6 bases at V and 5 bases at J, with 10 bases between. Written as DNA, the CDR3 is TGTGCCAGCAGCTCAAGGGGGACCGGGGAGCTGTTTTTT. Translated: CASSSRGTGELFF.

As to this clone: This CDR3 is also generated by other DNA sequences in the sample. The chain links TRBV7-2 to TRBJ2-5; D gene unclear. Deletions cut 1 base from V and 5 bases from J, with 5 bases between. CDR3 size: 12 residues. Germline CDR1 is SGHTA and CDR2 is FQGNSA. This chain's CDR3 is CASSLGRETQYF. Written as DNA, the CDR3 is TGTGCCAGCAGCTTAGGCCGGGAGACCCAGTACTTC. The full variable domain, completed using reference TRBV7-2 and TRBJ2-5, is GAGVSQSPSNKVTEKGKDVELRCDPISGHTALYWYRQSLGQGLEFLIYFQGNSAPDKSGLPSDRFSAERTGGSVSTLTIQRTQQEDSAVYLCASSLGRETQYFGPGTRLLVL.

The CDR3 coding sequence is TGTGCCAGCAGTGGAGGGGCCAATCAGCCCCAGCATTTT. Its protein is CASSGGANQPQHF. The chain carries TRBV28 and TRBJ1-5, with D possibly matching TRBD1 (5 bases). Deletions cut 5 bases from V and 3 bases from J, with 8 bases between. The CDR3 contains 13 residues. Looked up from germline, CDR1 is MDHEN and CDR2 is SYDVKM.

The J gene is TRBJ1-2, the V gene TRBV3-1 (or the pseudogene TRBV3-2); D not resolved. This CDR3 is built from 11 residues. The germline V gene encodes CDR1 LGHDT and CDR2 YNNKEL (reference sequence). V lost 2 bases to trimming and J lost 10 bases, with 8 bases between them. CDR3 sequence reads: CASSQFISYTF. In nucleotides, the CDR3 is TGTGCCAGCAGCCAATTCATTTCCTACACCTTC.

CDR3 sequence (DNA): TGTGCCAGCAGCGTAGAGACAGGGGTGAATGAAAAACTGTTTTTT. Amino acids: CASSVETGVNEKLFF. J is TRBJ1-4 and V is TRBV9, with TRBD1 identical over 8 bases. Germline CDR1 is SGDLS and CDR2 is YYNGEE. Losses at the gene ends were 0 bases for V and 5 bases for J; bases not matched to a gene: 3. The CDR3 loop spans 15 amino acids.

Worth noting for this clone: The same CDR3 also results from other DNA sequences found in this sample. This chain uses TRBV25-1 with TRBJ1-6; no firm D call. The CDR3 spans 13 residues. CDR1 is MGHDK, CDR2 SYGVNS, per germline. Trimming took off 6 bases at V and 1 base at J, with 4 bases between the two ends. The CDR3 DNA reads TGTGCCAGCAGAGAGTCCTATAATTCACCCCTCCACTTT. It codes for CASRESYNSPLHF.

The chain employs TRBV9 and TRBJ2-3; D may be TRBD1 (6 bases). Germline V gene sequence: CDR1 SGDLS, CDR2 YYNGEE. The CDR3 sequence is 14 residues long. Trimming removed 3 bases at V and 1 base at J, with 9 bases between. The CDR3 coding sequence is TGTGCCAGCAGCGGGGGGCGGGGCACAGATACGCAGTATTTT. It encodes CASSGGRGTDTQYF.

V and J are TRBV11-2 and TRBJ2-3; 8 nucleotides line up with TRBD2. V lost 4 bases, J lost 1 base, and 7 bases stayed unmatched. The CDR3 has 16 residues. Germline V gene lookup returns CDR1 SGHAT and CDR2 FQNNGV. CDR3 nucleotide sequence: TGTGCCAGCAGCTATTCAGCGGGAGTGGGCACAGATACGCAGTATTTT. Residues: CASSYSAGVGTDTQYF.

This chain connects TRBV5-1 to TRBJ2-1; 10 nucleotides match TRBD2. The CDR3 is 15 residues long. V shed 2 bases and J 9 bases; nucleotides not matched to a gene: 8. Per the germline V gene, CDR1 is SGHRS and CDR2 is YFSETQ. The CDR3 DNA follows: TGCGCCAGCAGCTTTCAGGCTAGCGGGAGTAGTGAGCAGTTCTTC. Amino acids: CASSFQASGSSEQFF.

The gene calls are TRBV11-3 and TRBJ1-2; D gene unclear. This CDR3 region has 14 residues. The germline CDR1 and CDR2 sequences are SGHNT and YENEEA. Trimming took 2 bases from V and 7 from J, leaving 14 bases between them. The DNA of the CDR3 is TGTGCCAGCAGCTTAATTGGAGGGATAGGTGGCTACACCTTC. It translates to CASSLIGGIGGYTF.